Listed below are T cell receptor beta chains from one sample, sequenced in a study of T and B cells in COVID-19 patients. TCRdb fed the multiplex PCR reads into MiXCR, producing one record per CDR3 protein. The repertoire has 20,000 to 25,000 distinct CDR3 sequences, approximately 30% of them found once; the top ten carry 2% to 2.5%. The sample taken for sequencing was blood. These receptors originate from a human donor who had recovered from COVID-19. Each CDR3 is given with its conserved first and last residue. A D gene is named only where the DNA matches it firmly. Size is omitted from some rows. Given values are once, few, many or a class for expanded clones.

CDR3aa: CASSPATPEKLFF
CDR3nt: TGTGCCAGCTCACCCGCGACACCTGAAAAACTGTTTTTT
j_gene: TRBJ1-4
d_gene: .
v_gene: TRBV18
abundance: few

CDR3aa: CASRRGGSNQPQHF
CDR3nt: TGTGCCAGCAGGCGAGGGGGGTCCAATCAGCCCCAGCATTTT
j_gene: TRBJ1-5
d_gene: .
v_gene: TRBV6-5
abundance: .

CDR3aa: CASNDGQGARNSPLHF
CDR3nt: TGTGCCAGCAACGATGGACAGGGCGCGAGAAATTCACCCCTCCACTTT
j_gene: TRBJ1-6
d_gene: TRBD1
v_gene: TRBV6-5
abundance: many

CDR3aa: CASSLGSAGLNEQFF
CDR3nt: TGCGCCAGCAGCTTGGGGTCTGCGGGACTCAATGAGCAGTTCTTC
j_gene: TRBJ2-1
d_gene: .
v_gene: TRBV5-1
abundance: once

CDR3aa: CASSRVGGDTQYF
CDR3nt: TGTGCCAGCAGTCGGGTGGGGGGAGATACGCAGTATTTT
j_gene: TRBJ2-3
d_gene: .
v_gene: TRBV13
abundance: .

CDR3aa: CASSYGTGLVYEQYF
CDR3nt: TGTGCCAGCAGTTACGGGACAGGGCTAGTGTACGAGCAGTACTTC
j_gene: TRBJ2-7
d_gene: TRBD1
v_gene: TRBV6-6
abundance: .

CDR3aa: CATSREQGMDYEQYF
CDR3nt: TGTGCCACCAGCAGGGAACAGGGGATGGACTACGAGCAGTACTTC
j_gene: TRBJ2-7
d_gene: TRBD1
v_gene: TRBV15
abundance: medium-sized

CDR3aa: CAISEWGTGGRSPLHF
CDR3nt: TGTGCCATCAGTGAGTGGGGGACAGGGGGTAGATCACCCCTCCACTTT
j_gene: TRBJ1-6
d_gene: TRBD1
v_gene: TRBV10-3
abundance: .

CDR3aa: CASSEDRGYGYTF
CDR3nt: TGTGCCAGCAGTGAGGACAGGGGCTATGGCTACACCTTC
j_gene: TRBJ1-2
d_gene: TRBD1
v_gene: TRBV6-5
abundance: .

CDR3aa: CASRRTGDYIQYF
CDR3nt: TGTGCCAGCAGACGGACAGGGGATTACATTCAGTACTTC
j_gene: TRBJ2-4
d_gene: TRBD1
v_gene: TRBV6-2/TRBV6-3
abundance: .

CDR3aa: CSVPRGGSEQYF
CDR3nt: TGCAGCGTACCCCGGGGGGGCTCCGAGCAGTACTTC
j_gene: TRBJ2-7
d_gene: TRBD2
v_gene: TRBV29-1
abundance: medium-sized

CDR3aa: CASGQGLSGNTIYF
CDR3nt: TGTGCCAGCGGACAGGGGCTCTCTGGAAACACCATATATTTT
j_gene: TRBJ1-3
d_gene: TRBD1
v_gene: TRBV12-3/TRBV12-4
abundance: few

CDR3aa: CASSLSTSGGSTDTQYF
CDR3nt: TGTGCCAGCAGTTTATCGACTAGCGGGGGGAGCACAGATACGCAGTATTTT
j_gene: TRBJ2-3
d_gene: TRBD2
v_gene: TRBV27
abundance: many

CDR3aa: CSVGGQGGYNEQFF
CDR3nt: TGCAGCGTTGGGGGACAGGGAGGGTACAATGAGCAGTTCTTC
j_gene: TRBJ2-1
d_gene: TRBD1
v_gene: TRBV29-1
abundance: medium-sized

CDR3aa: CASSVGGGTSTDTQYF
CDR3nt: TGTGCCAGCAGCGTGGGCGGGGGAACTAGCACAGATACGCAGTATTTT
j_gene: TRBJ2-3
d_gene: TRBD2
v_gene: TRBV9
abundance: .

CDR3aa: CASSLGGERSGNTIYF
CDR3nt: TGTGCCAGCAGCCTTGGGGGCGAGCGTTCTGGAAACACCATATATTTT
j_gene: TRBJ1-3
d_gene: .
v_gene: TRBV5-4
abundance: once

CDR3aa: CASSFQTGIPDTQYF
CDR3nt: TGTGCCAGCAGCTTTCAGACAGGTATCCCAGATACGCAGTATTTT
j_gene: TRBJ2-3
d_gene: .
v_gene: TRBV5-5
abundance: few

CDR3aa: CASSFGTGANVLTF
CDR3nt: TGTGCCAGCAGCTTCGGGACAGGGGCCAACGTCCTGACTTTC
j_gene: TRBJ2-6
d_gene: .
v_gene: TRBV11-3
abundance: .

CDR3aa: CASSPRTGWLEAFF
CDR3nt: TGCGCCAGCAGCCCCAGGACAGGGTGGTTGGAAGCTTTCTTT
j_gene: TRBJ1-1
d_gene: TRBD1
v_gene: TRBV5-1
abundance: .

CDR3aa: CASGSGTSGGELFF
CDR3nt: TGTGCCAGTGGGTCCGGGACTAGCGGCGGGGAGCTGTTTTTT
j_gene: TRBJ2-2
d_gene: TRBD2
v_gene: TRBV19
abundance: medium-sized

CDR3aa: CASSLEVPHYGYTF
CDR3nt: TGCGCCAGCAGCTTGGAGGTCCCACACTATGGCTACACCTTC
j_gene: TRBJ1-2
d_gene: .
v_gene: TRBV5-1
abundance: .

CDR3aa: CASSHPTSGDYNEQFF
CDR3nt: TGTGCCAGTAGTCACCCGACTAGCGGGGATTACAATGAGCAGTTCTTC
j_gene: TRBJ2-1
d_gene: TRBD2
v_gene: TRBV19
abundance: .

CDR3aa: CASSFFDPHEQYF
CDR3nt: TGTGCCAGCAGTTTTTTTGACCCCCACGAGCAGTACTTC
j_gene: TRBJ2-7
d_gene: .
v_gene: TRBV12-3/TRBV12-4
abundance: .

CDR3aa: CASSLLAGGPYNEQFF
CDR3nt: TGTGCCAGCAGCTTATTAGCGGGGGGCCCTTACAATGAGCAGTTCTTC
j_gene: TRBJ2-1
d_gene: TRBD2
v_gene: TRBV11-3
abundance: .

CDR3aa: CASSELGAGFIGYTF
CDR3nt: TGTGCCAGCAGTGAATTGGGGGCAGGGTTTATAGGCTACACCTTC
j_gene: TRBJ1-2
d_gene: .
v_gene: TRBV6-1
abundance: .

CDR3aa: CATSEPGTGHRFF
CDR3nt: TGTGCCACCAGTGAGCCGGGGACAGGACATCGGTTCTTC
j_gene: TRBJ2-1
d_gene: TRBD1
v_gene: TRBV24-1
abundance: few

CDR3aa: CASKIPYNEQFF
CDR3nt: TGTGCCAGCAAGATACCATACAATGAGCAGTTCTTC
j_gene: TRBJ2-1
d_gene: .
v_gene: TRBV5-5
abundance: .

CDR3aa: CATSEEGYYGYTF
CDR3nt: TGTGCCACCAGTGAGGAAGGGTACTATGGCTACACCTTC
j_gene: TRBJ1-2
d_gene: .
v_gene: TRBV24-1
abundance: once

CDR3aa: CASSLRIGDSPLHF
CDR3nt: TGTGCCAGCAGCTTACGGATTGGGGATTCACCCCTCCACTTT
j_gene: TRBJ1-6
d_gene: .
v_gene: TRBV11-3
abundance: .